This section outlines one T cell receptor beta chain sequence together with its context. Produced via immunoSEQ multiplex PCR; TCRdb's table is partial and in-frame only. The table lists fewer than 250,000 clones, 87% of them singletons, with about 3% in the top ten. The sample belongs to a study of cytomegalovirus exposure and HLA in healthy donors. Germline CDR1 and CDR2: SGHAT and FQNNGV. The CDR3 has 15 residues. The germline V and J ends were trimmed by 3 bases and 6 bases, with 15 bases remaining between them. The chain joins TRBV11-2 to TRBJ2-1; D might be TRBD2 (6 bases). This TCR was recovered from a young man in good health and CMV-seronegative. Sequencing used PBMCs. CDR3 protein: CASSFGGRGGNEQFF. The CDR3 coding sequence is TGTGCCAGCAGCTTCGGGGGAAGAGGAGGCAATGAGCAGTTCTTC.